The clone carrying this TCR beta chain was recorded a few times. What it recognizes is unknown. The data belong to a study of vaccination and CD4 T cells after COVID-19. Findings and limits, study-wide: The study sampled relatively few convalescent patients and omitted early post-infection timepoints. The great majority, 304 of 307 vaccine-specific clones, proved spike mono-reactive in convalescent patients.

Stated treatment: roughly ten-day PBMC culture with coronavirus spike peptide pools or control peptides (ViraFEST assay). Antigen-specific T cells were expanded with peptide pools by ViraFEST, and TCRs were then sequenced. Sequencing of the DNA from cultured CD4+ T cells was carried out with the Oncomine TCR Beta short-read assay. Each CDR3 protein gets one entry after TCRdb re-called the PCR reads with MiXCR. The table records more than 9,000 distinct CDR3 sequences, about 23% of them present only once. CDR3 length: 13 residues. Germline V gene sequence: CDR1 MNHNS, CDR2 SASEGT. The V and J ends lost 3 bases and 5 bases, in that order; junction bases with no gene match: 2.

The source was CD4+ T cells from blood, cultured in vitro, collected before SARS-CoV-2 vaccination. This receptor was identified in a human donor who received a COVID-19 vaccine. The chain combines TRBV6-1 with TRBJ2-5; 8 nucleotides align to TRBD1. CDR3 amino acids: CASSDRQGETQYF. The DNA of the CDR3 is TGTGCCAGCAGTGACCGACAGGGGGAGACCCAGTACTTC.